This T cell receptor beta chain was identified during a study of blood T cells in healthy people across ages. The CDR3 is made up of 15 amino acids. Trimming at V came to 5 bases and at J to 4 bases, leaving 11 bases not matched to a gene. Germline lookup yields CDR1 DFQATT and CDR2 SNEGSKA (reference sequence). The table lists this clonotype with many counts. The authors ran a second PCR of about 6 to 12 cycles using a sample-barcoded 5' primer and a J-beta primer mix. TCRdb re-analysed the 5' RACE reads in MiXCR, keeping a single row per CDR3 protein. The sample yields under 800,000 distinct CDR3 sequences, around a fifth seen once.

The chain carries TRBV20-1 and TRBJ1-3; TRBD1 matches at 7 bases. Sequencing was carried out using blood. The sequence was obtained from a man aged 65-85 years in good health. The DNA of the CDR3 is TGCAGTGCTGGGCTACAGGGGCTAGGGGGAAACACCATATATTTT. Protein product: CSAGLQGLGGNTIYF.